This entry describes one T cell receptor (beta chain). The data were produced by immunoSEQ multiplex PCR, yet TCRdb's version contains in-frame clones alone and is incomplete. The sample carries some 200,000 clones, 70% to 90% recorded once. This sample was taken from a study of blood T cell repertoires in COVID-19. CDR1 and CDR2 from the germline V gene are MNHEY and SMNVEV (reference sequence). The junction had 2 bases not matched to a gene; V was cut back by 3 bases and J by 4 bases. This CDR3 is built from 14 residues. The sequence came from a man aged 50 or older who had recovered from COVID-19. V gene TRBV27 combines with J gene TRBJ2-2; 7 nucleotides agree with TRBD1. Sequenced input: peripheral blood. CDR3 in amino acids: CASSFYRGTGELFF. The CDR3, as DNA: TGTGCCAGCAGTTTTTACAGGGGCACCGGGGAGCTGTTTTTT.